This T cell receptor (beta chain) is from a study of T cells after yellow fever vaccination. The wider study: SMART-Seq v4 Ultra Low Input prepared the low-cell-number fractions.

Each CDR3 protein is one row after TCRdb ran MiXCR on the 5' RACE reads. The sample lists 300,000 or so distinct CDR3 sequences; less than 9.5% were seen once. Notes on the study in general: The secondary response showed a weaker magnitude and a faster peak, day 5 versus 15.

This clonotype was observed a handful of times. Its antigen is not known. The CDR3 runs to 16 residues. From germline, CDR1 is MGHRA and CDR2 YSYEKL. V lost 0 bases and J 5 bases, leaving 16 bases between the germline ends. The chain has TRBV4-1 and TRBJ1-2; D not certain. The clonotype comes from a man younger than 35 who received the YFV17D yellow fever vaccine. Specimen: PBMCs, collected roughly 45 days after the first yellow fever vaccination. The CDR3 region has the DNA TGCGCCAGCAGCCAAGATCCAGGAACAGCTACTTATGGCTACACCTTC. It encodes CASSQDPGTATYGYTF.